This is a list of T cell receptor beta chains from one sample in a study of identical twins. A single record per CDR3 protein comes from TCRdb applying MiXCR to the 5' RACE reads. The sample includes around 570,000 distinct CDR3 sequences, around a tenth seen only once; the top ten take more than 2.5%. This same sample was also taken into another study, of yellow fever vaccine responses in identical twins.

Material for sequencing was PBMCs. The source of these receptors is a woman aged 18-29 years in good health. Both conserved end residues are part of each CDR3. The order of the fields is CDR3 protein, J gene, V gene.

CDR3: CSVAGVPSYEQYF; J: TRBJ2-7; V: TRBV29-1
CDR3: CASSGKPKGLPVEKLFF; J: TRBJ1-4; V: TRBV2
CDR3: CASSLHSPSTDTQYF; J: TRBJ2-3; V: TRBV18
CDR3: CASSLGVSSYYEQYF; J: TRBJ2-7; V: TRBV5-1
CDR3: CASSPPTGKQYF; J: TRBJ2-7; V: TRBV2
CDR3: CASNRPRDRVQETQYF; J: TRBJ2-5; V: TRBV7-2
CDR3: CASSPVSGTGELFF; J: TRBJ2-2; V: TRBV6-1
CDR3: CSVEEGLKDTQYF; J: TRBJ2-3; V: TRBV29-1
CDR3: CASSLQAGELFF; J: TRBJ2-2; V: TRBV12-3/TRBV12-4
CDR3: CASSDRGTPTAEQFF; J: TRBJ2-1; V: TRBV6-4
CDR3: CASSLAFGTTGNTIYF; J: TRBJ1-3; V: TRBV5-1
CDR3: CASGRQGSRNEQFF; J: TRBJ2-1; V: TRBV6-2/TRBV6-3
CDR3: CASSPPGTGNYEQYF; J: TRBJ2-7; V: TRBV25-1
CDR3: CASSLRGQETQYF; J: TRBJ2-5; V: TRBV12-3/TRBV12-4
CDR3: CASSQGWGQQFF; J: TRBJ2-1; V: TRBV4-1
CDR3: CASSSRDGPYEQYF; J: TRBJ2-7; V: TRBV12-3/TRBV12-4
CDR3: CASSPDGFNEKLFF; J: TRBJ1-4; V: TRBV18
CDR3: CASIPDGDNQPQHF; J: TRBJ1-5; V: TRBV12-3/TRBV12-4
CDR3: CASSQELAGAYEQYF; J: TRBJ2-7; V: TRBV3-1
CDR3: CASSFGLAGYNEQFF; J: TRBJ2-1; V: TRBV7-9
CDR3: CASSLSPGGPEQYF; J: TRBJ2-7; V: TRBV7-8
CDR3: CASRPIDRGQETQYF; J: TRBJ2-5; V: TRBV28
CDR3: CASRDRPFSNTEAFF; J: TRBJ1-1; V: TRBV5-1
CDR3: CSAAYVSGGLNNEQFF; J: TRBJ2-1; V: TRBV20-1
CDR3: CASSYRDGRTDTQYF; J: TRBJ2-3; V: TRBV6-5
CDR3: CASGFEGAYYEQYF; J: TRBJ2-7; V: TRBV5-1
CDR3: CATSDFGTEYGYTF; J: TRBJ1-2; V: TRBV24-1
CDR3: CASSQDGGKKLFF; J: TRBJ1-4; V: TRBV3-1